This TCR beta chain appears in the sequencing data of a study of OX40 agonist ivuxolimab in advanced cancers. Study-wide background: Partial responses were achieved by three patients: one hepatocellular carcinoma, two cutaneous melanoma.

Libraries were prepared by immunoSEQ multiplex PCR; TCRdb keeps only in-frame clonotypes and omits some of them. There are about 77,000 clones in the sample; around 86% occur only once, and around 5.9% lies in the top ten. The germline gives CDR1 SGHAT, CDR2 FQNNGV. V lost 5 bases and J lost 7, with 14 bases in between. The CDR3 is 13 residues long. The starting material was CD4+ or CD8+ T cells sorted from blood, obtained in a trial of the OX40 agonist ivuxolimab. The rearrangement joins TRBV11-2 to TRBJ1-2, with a weak D call TRBD1 (5 bases). This TCR was sampled from an adult with an advanced solid tumor such as melanoma, head and neck, liver or kidney cancer. This CDR3 is CASSPDSQFGYTF. The CDR3 nucleotides are TGTGCCAGCAGCCCCGACAGCCAATTTGGCTACACCTTC.